This T cell receptor beta chain was found in a study of CD8 T cells in Susac syndrome. Overall study results and limits: The study recognized that its TCR sequencing and HLA analysis covered a relatively small number of individuals.

TCR beta sequences were obtained from blood CD8+ and CD4+ T cells. Healthy donors formed controls matched for age and sex. Random hexamers were used to reverse transcribe roughly 0.45 to 1 ug of RNA. The immunoSEQ assay covered 54 Vbeta and 13 Jbeta segments for CDR3. TCRdb re-called the immunoSEQ multiplex PCR reads with MiXCR, one entry per CDR3 protein. Of about 200,000 distinct CDR3 sequences listed, roughly 95% are singletons. This clonotype was observed a handful of times. No antigen is known for it. Sequencing input: CD4+ T cells from PBMCs. The sequence was obtained from a human donor in good health.

The CDR3 is CASSSSRSGELFF. As DNA, the CDR3 is TGTGCCAGCAGCTCTAGTCGTTCCGGGGAGCTGTTTTTT. This sequence joins TRBV11-3 and TRBJ2-2; D is unresolved. V was cut by 4 bases and J by 6 bases, with 9 bases left in between. Germline lookup yields CDR1 SGHNT and CDR2 YENEEA. The CDR3 contains 13 residues.